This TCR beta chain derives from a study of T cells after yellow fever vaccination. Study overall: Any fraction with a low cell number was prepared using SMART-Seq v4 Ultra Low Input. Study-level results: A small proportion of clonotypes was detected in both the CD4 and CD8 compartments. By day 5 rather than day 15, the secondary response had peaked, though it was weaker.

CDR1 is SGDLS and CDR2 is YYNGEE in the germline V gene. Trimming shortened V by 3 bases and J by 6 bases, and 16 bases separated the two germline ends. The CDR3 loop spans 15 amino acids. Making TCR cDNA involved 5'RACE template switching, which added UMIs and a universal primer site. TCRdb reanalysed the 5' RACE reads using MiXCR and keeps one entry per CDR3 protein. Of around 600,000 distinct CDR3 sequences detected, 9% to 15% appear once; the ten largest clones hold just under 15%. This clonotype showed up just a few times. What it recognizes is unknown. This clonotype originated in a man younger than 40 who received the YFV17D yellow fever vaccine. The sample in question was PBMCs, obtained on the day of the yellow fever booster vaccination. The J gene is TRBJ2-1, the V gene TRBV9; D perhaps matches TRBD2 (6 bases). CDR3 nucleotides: TGTGCCAGCAGCGCACGGGACTCGGGCGGCAATGAGCAGTTCTTC. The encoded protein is CASSARDSGGNEQFF.